The present TCR beta chain was sequenced within a study of blood T cell repertoires in COVID-19. About the research overall: In each case, the material was cDNA or gDNA derived from T cells, B-cell-depleted T cells, or PBMCs.

As originally analysed: Reference gene primer amplification in the assay estimated nucleated cell counts. Generated by immunoSEQ multiplex PCR, the TCRdb table keeps only in-frame clones and is missing some. That table furnishes V, J and clone size, whereas the DNA furnished D and trimming. This table holds approximately 120,000 clones, around 78% found once. This CDR3 is built from 17 residues. The sequencing sample was made of peripheral blood. This clonotype originated in a woman aged 55-69 years with acute or convalescent COVID-19. The V gene is TRBV21-1, the J gene TRBJ1-1; TRBD1, the table's D call, was not compared with the DNA. TRBV21-1 is listed as a pseudogene. CDR3 residues: CASSNVGTGEGSTEAFF. CDR3 in DNA: TGTGCCAGCAGCAACGTCGGGACAGGGGAAGGGAGCACTGAAGCTTTCTTT.